These 3 T cell receptor beta chains were sequenced from one sample in a study of blood T cell repertoires in COVID-19. Some clones are missing from TCRdb's copy, which holds only in-frame ones; the method was immunoSEQ multiplex PCR. The sample consists of 450,000 or so clones, about 89% of them appearing once. What was sequenced was peripheral blood. These TCRs come from a woman in her thirties or forties with COVID-19, enrolled during active disease.

The rearrangement links TRBV7-9 to TRBJ1-3, with D tentatively TRBD1 (5 bases). The CDR3 has 15 residues. The V and J ends lost 4 bases and 3 bases respectively, with 13 bases between them. Germline V gives CDR1 SEHNR, CDR2 FQNEAQ (reference sequence). The CDR3 bases are TGTGCCAGCAGCTCTACAGGATATTTTGGAAACACCATATATTTT. Protein sequence: CASSSTGYFGNTIYF.

The rearrangement uses TRBV10-3 and TRBJ2-7; TRBD2 might be the D (5 bases). The germline gives CDR1 ENHRY, CDR2 SYGVKD. The CDR3 is 14 amino acids. V shed 6 bases and J shed 3 bases, with 15 bases lying between them. This chain's CDR3 is CAIRGRTDDYEQYF. The CDR3 bases are TGTGCCATCAGAGGCCGGACTGACGACTACGAGCAGTACTTC.

The chain combines TRBV29-1 with TRBJ2-3; 8 bases line up with TRBD1. This CDR3 is 15 amino acids long. Germline CDR1 is SQVTM and CDR2 is ANQGSEA. V shed 4 bases, J shed 3 bases, and the junction held 9 bases outside the gene matches. The DNA for the CDR3 is TGCAGCGTTGCGAAATCGACAGGGGCAACAGATACGCAGTATTTT. It specifies CSVAKSTGATDTQYF.